This T cell receptor beta chain was found in a study of lymphopenia after photon versus proton radiotherapy. Worth noting for this clone: Its specificity is unknown.

Germline CDR1 MGHRA, CDR2 YSYEKL. This CDR3 spans 13 amino acids. V was pared by 4 bases and J by 6 bases, with 5 bases of the junction left unmatched. Assay used: immunoSEQ multiplex PCR; TCRdb lists only in-frame clones, some missing. The data contain tens of thousands of clones, more than 70% of them seen just once; the ten biggest clones take up 29%. General study results and limits: Under photons, naive T cells and diversity fell while effector/memory populations rose.

The chain is built from TRBV4-1 and TRBJ1-2; TRBD1 matches at 7 bases. This sample comprised peripheral blood, obtained from a patient treated with photon-based radiotherapy. This clonotype was obtained from a man in his forties or fifties with gastric cancer. CDR3 protein: CASSLTGVDGYTF. The DNA for the CDR3 is TGCGCCAGCAGCCTCACAGGGGTCGATGGCTACACCTTC.